The 24 T cell receptor beta chains below were found in one sample sequenced in a study of regulatory T cells in long-lasting Graves disease. HTBI primers from iRepertoire and Arm-PCR of CDR3 regions yielded the TCR beta libraries. TCRdb used MiXCR to reprocess the multiplex PCR reads, holding one entry per CDR3 protein. Seen here are about 540,000 distinct CDR3 sequences, approximately 15% observed once, and the top ten hold roughly a tenth. Time point noted: newly diagnosed GD, antithyroid drugs for less than 3 months. PBMC RNA was the source of the TCR library. In addition, the sample was reused for a study of T cells in Graves' hyperthyroidism and ophthalmopathy.

Here the sequenced sample was peripheral blood mononuclear cells (PBMCs), taken at new diagnosis, from a patient treated with antithyroid drugs. The receptors derive from a man aged 25-45 years with Graves disease.

This clonotype was observed at least ten times. This rearrangement joins TRBV7-2 to TRBJ2-5, with 7 bases that match TRBD2. Trimming took 1 base from V and 0 from J; bases not matched to a gene: 2. The CDR3 totals 15 residues. CDR1 is SGHTA and CDR2 is FQGNSA in the germline V gene. The CDR3 protein is CASSLGRGYQETQYF. DNA for the CDR3: TGTGCCAGCAGCTTAGGGCGGGGGTACCAAGAGACCCAGTACTTC. Using reference TRBV7-2 and TRBJ2-5 for the parts outside the CDR3, the full variable domain is GAGVSQSPSNKVTEKGKDVELRCDPISGHTALYWYRQSLGQGLEFLIYFQGNSAPDKSGLPSDRFSAERTGGSVSTLTIQRTQQEDSAVYLCASSLGRGYQETQYFGPGTRLLVL.

This clonotype was seen at least ten times. The V call is TRBV11-2, the J call TRBJ2-7, with a tentative D call TRBD1 (5 bases). Per the germline V gene, CDR1 is SGHAT and CDR2 is FQNNGV. This CDR3 comprises 15 residues. Trimming left V 7 bases short and J 2 bases short, with 18 bases between. In DNA form, the CDR3 reads TGTGCCAGCACCTTTCAAGAACAGGACCCCTACGAGCAGTACTTC. It encodes CASTFQEQDPYEQYF.

This clonotype occurred many times. The genes are TRBV2 and TRBJ1-5; D is uncertain. From germline, CDR1 is SNHLY and CDR2 FYNNEI. This CDR3 contains 15 residues. V lost 6 bases and J lost 0, with 12 bases in between. The CDR3 protein is CASSYGGFSNQPQHF. Here the CDR3 DNA reads TGTGCCAGCAGCTACGGTGGGTTTAGCAATCAGCCCCAGCATTTT.

This clonotype has only a few counts. The gene calls are TRBV30 and TRBJ2-3, with TRBD2 identical over 8 bases. V lost 7 bases and J lost 1; bases outside the gene matches: 10. The CDR3 sequence is 15 residues long. CDR1 GTSNPN and CDR2 SVGIG come from the germline V gene (reference sequence). The CDR3 loop is CASIDKTSGTDTQYF. The CDR3 DNA sequence: TGTGCCTCCATCGATAAGACTAGCGGCACAGATACGCAGTATTTT. Using reference TRBV30 and TRBJ2-3 for the parts outside the CDR3, the full variable domain is SQTIHQWPATLVQPVGSPLSLECTVEGTSNPNLYWYRQAAGRGLQLLFYSVGIGQISSEVPQNLSASRPQDRQFILSSKKLLLSDSGFYLCASIDKTSGTDTQYFGPGTRLTVL.

This clonotype was observed at least ten times. The gene calls are TRBV20-1 and TRBJ2-7; 7 nucleotides align to TRBD2. Germline assignment: CDR1 DFQATT and CDR2 SNEGSKA (reference sequence). The CDR3 covers 14 residues. V lost 7 bases to trimming and J lost 3 bases; unmatched junction nucleotides: 12. CDR3: CSVLAGVGLYEQYF. The CDR3 DNA follows: TGCAGTGTCCTTGCGGGAGTGGGGCTCTACGAGCAGTACTTC.

This clonotype has ten or more counts. The rearrangement links TRBV6-1 to TRBJ2-5; 9 positions agree with TRBD1. V dropped 5 bases and J dropped 5; count of bases not matched to a gene: 12. The CDR3 sequence is 16 residues long. CDR1 and CDR2 (germline): MNHNS, SASEGT. CDR3 region: CASSPSTGTGSETQYF. The CDR3, as DNA: TGTGCCAGCAGTCCTTCGACCGGGACAGGGAGTGAGACCCAGTACTTC.

This clonotype has a count of ten or more. V and J are TRBV6-1 and TRBJ1-5, with D maybe TRBD1 (5 bases). Per the germline V gene, CDR1 is MNHNS and CDR2 is SASEGT. Trimming took 6 bases from V and 11 from J, leaving 23 bases between them. This CDR3 has 15 amino acids. The CDR3 spells CASRRSRDLSWSQHF. CDR3 DNA: TGTGCCAGCAGACGAAGCCGGGACCTGAGCTGGTCCCAGCATTTT.

This clonotype was detected many times. The V call is TRBV7-8, the J call TRBJ2-7; TRBD2 matches 9 bases. The CDR3 extends over 16 amino acids. The V gene's germline CDR1 is SGHVS and CDR2 FQNEAQ. Trimming removed 5 bases from V and 0 bases from J; junction bases left unmatched: 8. CDR3 nucleotide sequence: TGTGCCAGCAGCCCAACAAGACTAGCGGCCTCCTACGAGCAGTACTTC. It translates to CASSPTRLAASYEQYF.

In its sample, this clonotype was seen a few times. The chain recombines TRBV5-4 with TRBJ1-6; tentative D call: TRBD1 (5 bases). CDR3 length equals 13 residues. CDR1 SGHNT and CDR2 YYREEE come from the germline V gene (reference sequence). V shed 4 bases and J shed 10 bases, with 12 bases lying between them. The chain's CDR3 is CASSVDQGSPLHF. In DNA form, the CDR3 reads TGTGCCAGCAGCGTGGATCAGGGCTCACCCCTCCACTTT.

There are many counts of this clonotype. The chain recombines TRBV12-3 or TRBV12-4 with TRBJ2-2; tentative D call: TRBD2 (5 bases). Trimming cost V 6 bases and J 2 bases, with 10 bases left between them. The CDR3 loop spans 14 amino acids. In nucleotides, the CDR3 is TGTGCCAGCAGACCCGGGATAAACACCGGGGAGCTGTTTTTT. As protein: CASRPGINTGELFF.

The V call is TRBV5-6, the J call TRBJ1-6, with unresolved D. Germline CDR1 is SGHDT and CDR2 is YYEEEE. Trimming took 0 bases from V and 0 from J, leaving 4 bases between them. The CDR3 consists of 15 residues. CDR3 residues: CASSLDGSYNSPLHF. Written as DNA, the CDR3 is TGTGCCAGCAGCTTGGACGGCTCCTATAATTCACCCCTCCACTTT.

Only a few counts were recorded for this clonotype. The chain employs TRBV5-1 and TRBJ2-1, with unresolved D. V was shortened by 5 bases and J by 8 bases, with 17 bases between the two germline ends. This CDR3 comprises 14 residues. Germline V CDR1 and CDR2: SGHRS, YFSETQ. CDR3 in DNA: TGCGCCAGCAGGTATCAGGTGGGATTTGATGAGCAGTTCTTC. This gives the protein CASRYQVGFDEQFF.

Many counts were recorded for this clonotype. The chain recombines TRBV2 with TRBJ1-4; no firm D call. CDR3 length: 14 amino acids. Germline loops: CDR1 SNHLY, CDR2 FYNNEI. V was cut by 3 bases and J by 3 bases, with 8 bases left in between. The chain's CDR3 is CASSDGQANEKLFF. The CDR3 region has the DNA TGTGCCAGCAGTGACGGGCAGGCTAATGAAAAACTGTTTTTT.

Many counts were recorded for this clonotype. In DNA form, the CDR3 reads TGCAGCGTCCCCCGCGGCTCCTACAATGAGCAGTTCTTC. Its protein is CSVPRGSYNEQFF. The J gene is TRBJ2-1, the V gene TRBV29-1; the D is unclear. V was shortened by 6 bases and J by 0 bases, with 9 bases between the two germline ends. Germline-derived CDR1 and CDR2 are SQVTM and ANQGSEA. The CDR3 length is 13 residues.

This clonotype was observed at least ten times. V is TRBV7-8 and J is TRBJ2-5; tentatively, D is TRBD2 (5 bases). V gave up 2 bases and J gave up 5 bases, with 18 bases separating them. Looked up from germline, CDR1 is SGHVS and CDR2 is FQNEAQ. This CDR3 comprises 16 residues. In nucleotides, the CDR3 is TGTGCCAGCAGCTTACGTTTCTCCATTCGGAGGGAGACCCAGTACTTC. The encoded protein is CASSLRFSIRRETQYF. Full variable domain (outside the CDR3, taken from reference TRBV7-8 and TRBJ2-5): GAGVSQSPRYKVAKRGQDVALRCDPISGHVSLFWYQQALGQGPEFLTYFQNEAQLDKSGLPSDRFFAERPEGSVSTLKIQRTQQEDSAVYLCASSLRFSIRRETQYFGPGTRLLVL.

This clonotype was detected only a few times. The rearrangement links TRBV9 to TRBJ1-4; weak D call: TRBD1 (5 bases). The CDR3 has 18 amino acids. The V gene lost 0 bases and the J gene lost 7 bases, with 22 bases spanning the gap. Germline V gene data show CDR1 as SGDLS and CDR2 as YYNGEE. CDR3 DNA sequence: TGTGCCAGCAGCGTAGAGGGCAGGGCGAGGAACCGGGGTGAAAAACTGTTTTTT. Encoded protein: CASSVEGRARNRGEKLFF.

V is TRBV25-1 and J is TRBJ2-3, with D tentatively TRBD2 (6 bases). Germline CDR1 is MGHDK and CDR2 is SYGVNS. The CDR3 extends over 16 amino acids. Trimming took 6 bases from V and 9 from J, leaving 25 bases between them. The CDR3 is CASSGGRRELEGTQYF. In DNA form, the CDR3 reads TGTGCCAGCAGCGGAGGACGGCGGGAACTGGAGGGGACGCAGTATTTT.

This clonotype was seen repeatedly, ten times or more. The rearrangement joins TRBV12-3 or TRBV12-4 to TRBJ2-5, with TRBD1 identical over 8 bases. Unmatched junction bases numbered 6, after V lost 7 bases and J lost 5 bases. The CDR3 covers 13 residues. In DNA form, the CDR3 reads TGTGCCAGCAACCCAGGGGGCGGGGAGACCCAGTACTTC. Translating it yields CASNPGGGETQYF.

This clonotype was detected ten times or more. The chain carries TRBV12-3 or TRBV12-4 and TRBJ2-2; perhaps TRBD2 as D (5 bases). V was cut by 3 bases and J by 0 bases, with 8 bases left in between. This CDR3 spans 15 amino acids. CDR3 DNA: TGTGCCAGCAGTTTCGGGGTCTCGAACACCGGGGAGCTGTTTTTT. This translates into CASSFGVSNTGELFF.

This clonotype was observed a few times. The CDR3 DNA follows: TGTGCCAGCAGCCAGACCGGGACAGTAGGTTTCTTT. This encodes CASSQTGTVGFF. V usage is TRBV3-1 and J usage is TRBJ1-1, with 7 bases lining up with TRBD1. J lost 13 bases, V lost 3 bases, and 8 bases had no gene match. The CDR3 loop spans 12 amino acids. Germline V lookup: CDR1 LGHDT, CDR2 YNNKEL (reference sequence).

This clonotype showed up just once. The chain carries TRBV29-1 and TRBJ1-2; D may be TRBD1 (5 bases). Germline values: CDR1 SQVTM, CDR2 ANQGSEA. There are 13 residues in the CDR3. V lost 5 bases and J 4 bases, leaving 14 bases between the germline ends. CDR3 coding DNA: TGCAGCGTTAACTCGGGGGGGGGCTATGGCTACACCTTC. It specifies CSVNSGGGYGYTF.

This clonotype came up a few times. The genes are TRBV30 and TRBJ1-5; D unresolved. The CDR3 sequence is 14 residues long. V lost 2 bases and J lost 11, with 19 bases in between. CDR1 and CDR2 (germline): GTSNPN, SVGIG (reference sequence). The CDR3 reads CAWSRSSRFSSQHF. CDR3 coding DNA: TGTGCCTGGAGTAGGTCCAGCCGGTTTTCGTCCCAGCATTTT. Full variable domain (outside the CDR3, taken from reference TRBV30 and TRBJ1-5): SQTIHQWPATLVQPVGSPLSLECTVEGTSNPNLYWYRQAAGRGLQLLFYSVGIGQISSEVPQNLSASRPQDRQFILSSKKLLLSDSGFYLCAWSRSSRFSSQHFGDGTRLSIL.

This clonotype showed up just a few times. V is TRBV30 and J is TRBJ2-3; no clear D. The CDR3 length is 15 residues. V was clipped by 4 bases and J by 4 bases, with 18 bases between them. Per germline, CDR1 GTSNPN and CDR2 SVGIG (reference sequence). For the CDR3, the DNA is TGTGCCTGGACGGTACAGCCGGTAGTGGCAGATACGCAGTATTTT. It encodes CAWTVQPVVADTQYF.

The rearrangement links TRBV24-1 to TRBJ2-2; 8 nucleotides agree with TRBD2. Germline trimming cut 3 bases from V and 7 bases from J; bases unmatched to any gene: 6. The CDR3 covers 15 residues. Per the germline V gene, CDR1 is KGHDR and CDR2 is SFDVKD. The CDR3 coding sequence is TGTGCCACCAGTGATCCCTCCGGGACTAGCGGGGAGCTGTTTTTT. Protein: CATSDPSGTSGELFF.